The 13 T cell receptor beta chains given below trace back to one sample, sequenced in a study of blood T cell repertoires in COVID-19. Profiled with immunoSEQ multiplex PCR; TCRdb holds only in-frame clones, not every one. The table includes roughly 200,000 clones, about 90% detected once. Sequenced sample: PBMCs or T cells enriched from blood (not recorded which). The receptors derive from a young man who had recovered from COVID-19.

The J gene is TRBJ1-1, the V gene TRBV9, with a weak D call TRBD1 (6 bases). V lost 0 bases and J lost 5, with 8 bases in between. The germline V gene encodes CDR1 SGDLS and CDR2 YYNGEE. CDR3 length equals 13 residues. This CDR3 reads CASSVGRGTEAFF. The CDR3 DNA follows: TGTGCCAGCAGCGTAGGCAGGGGAACTGAAGCTTTCTTT.

CDR3 residues: CASSPGQGKNEQFF. DNA of the CDR3: TGTGCCAGCAGCCCGGGACAGGGTAAGAATGAGCAGTTCTTC. The V gene is TRBV11-2, the J gene TRBJ2-1; 9 bases fit TRBD1. J lost 7 bases, V lost 5 bases, and 6 bases had no gene match. Germline V lookup: CDR1 SGHAT, CDR2 FQNNGV. The CDR3 has 14 amino acids.

The rearrangement uses TRBV7-2 and TRBJ2-3; 10 bases map to TRBD1. Germline CDR1 SGHTA, CDR2 FQGNSA. Trimming cost V 4 bases and J 4 bases; bases outside gene matches: 5. The CDR3 loop spans 15 amino acids. This CDR3 is CASSSGGTGADTQYF. The CDR3 region has the DNA TGTGCCAGCAGCTCAGGGGGGACAGGGGCAGATACGCAGTATTTT.

In DNA, the CDR3 is TGTGCCAGCAGTGCCCTGAGGGTGAATGAAAAACTGTTTTTT. It is translated as CASSALRVNEKLFF. The rearrangement joins TRBV25-1 to TRBJ1-4; D is uncertain. Trimming pared 4 bases from V and 5 bases from J, leaving 11 bases between. Germline CDR1 reads MGHDK; CDR2 reads SYGVNS. The CDR3 sequence is 14 residues long.

This chain links TRBV15 with TRBJ2-1; 12 bases are shared with TRBD2. V shed 4 bases, J shed 6 bases, and the junction held 7 bases outside the gene matches. This CDR3 is built from 16 residues. CDR1 LNHNV and CDR2 YYDKDF come from the germline V gene (reference sequence). Here the CDR3 reads CATSTLAGGDLNEQFF. The CDR3 DNA follows: TGTGCCACCAGCACGCTAGCGGGGGGGGATCTCAATGAGCAGTTCTTC.

The chain links TRBV7-2 to TRBJ1-3, with D perhaps TRBD1 (5 bases). CDR3 length: 15 amino acids. Germline V gives CDR1 SGHTA, CDR2 FQGNSA. Trimming shortened V by 2 bases and J by 1 base, and 9 bases separated the two germline ends. The CDR3 is CASSLQGHSGNTIYF. In nucleotides, the CDR3 is TGTGCCAGCAGCTTACAGGGTCATTCTGGAAACACCATATATTTT.

The chain is built from TRBV27 and TRBJ1-5; D is unclear. The germline V and J ends were trimmed by 5 bases and 7 bases, with 12 bases remaining between them. CDR3 length equals 13 residues. CDR1 MNHEY and CDR2 SMNVEV come from the germline V gene (reference sequence). The DNA of the CDR3 is TGTGCCAGCAGTAGTTTTCCCGGGCAGCCCCAGCATTTT. It encodes CASSSFPGQPQHF.

The chain links TRBV6-5 to TRBJ2-3; 8 bases are a match to TRBD2. J was trimmed by 5 bases and V by 0 bases; bases with no gene match: 7. From germline, CDR1 is MNHEY and CDR2 SVGAGI. The CDR3 spans 16 residues. The CDR3 sequence is CASSYSFTGGLDTQYF. As DNA, the CDR3 is TGTGCCAGCAGTTACTCGTTTACGGGAGGGCTAGATACGCAGTATTTT.

This chain connects TRBV30 to TRBJ2-7; unclear D gene. The CDR3 sequence is 13 residues long. With 0 bases removed from V and 5 bases from J, the gap between germline ends came to 11 bases. CDR1 is GTSNPN, CDR2 SVGIG, per germline (reference sequence). CDR3 amino acids: CAWSVPPRDEQYF. CDR3 bases: TGTGCCTGGAGTGTACCCCCGCGTGACGAGCAGTACTTC.

The CDR3 DNA reads as TGTGCCAGTAGTATTTCGGGTCAAGAGACCCAGTACTTC. Its translation is CASSISGQETQYF. The chain couples TRBV19 to TRBJ2-5; D uncertain. The germline gives CDR1 LNHDA, CDR2 SQIVND (reference sequence). Trimming pared 3 bases from V and 2 bases from J, leaving 7 bases between. This CDR3 spans 13 amino acids.

The V call is TRBV29-1, the J call TRBJ2-7; a weak D match, TRBD2 (7 bases). The CDR3 consists of 15 residues. In germline, CDR1 is SQVTM, CDR2 ANQGSEA. Trimming cost V 4 bases and J 6 bases, with 22 bases left between them. The CDR3 sequence is CSVAAGRIKGGEQYF. CDR3 nucleotides: TGCAGCGTTGCAGCGGGACGGATTAAAGGGGGCGAGCAGTACTTC.

The gene calls are TRBV10-3 and TRBJ1-1; D unresolved. CDR3 length: 12 amino acids. V was pared by 3 bases and J by 4 bases, with 6 bases between. Germline loops: CDR1 ENHRY, CDR2 SYGVKD. CDR3 coding DNA: TGTGCCATCAGTGACGAGGGCACTGAAGCTTTCTTT. This sequence encodes CAISDEGTEAFF.

A few counts support this clone. The chain combines TRBV2 with TRBJ1-1, with a weak D call TRBD1 (6 bases). The V end was cut by 6 bases, the J end by 5 bases, with 16 bases between. The germline V gene has CDR1 SNHLY and CDR2 FYNNEI. This CDR3 contains 14 residues. As DNA, the CDR3 is TGTGCCAGCAGCTTAGACAGGAGTTGGACTGAAGCTTTCTTT. Translation gives CASSLDRSWTEAFF.